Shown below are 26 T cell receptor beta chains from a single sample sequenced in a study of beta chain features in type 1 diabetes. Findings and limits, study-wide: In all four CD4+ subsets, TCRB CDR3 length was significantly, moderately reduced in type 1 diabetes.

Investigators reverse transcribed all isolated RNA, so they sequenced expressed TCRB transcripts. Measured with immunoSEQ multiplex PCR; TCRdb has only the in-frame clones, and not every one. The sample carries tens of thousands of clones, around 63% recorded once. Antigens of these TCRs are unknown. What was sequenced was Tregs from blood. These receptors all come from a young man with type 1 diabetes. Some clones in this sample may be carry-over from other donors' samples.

This CDR3 reads CASSSDSYGYTF. Here the CDR3 DNA reads TGTGCCAGCAGCTCAGACAGCTATGGCTACACCTTC. The chain employs TRBV5-4 and TRBJ1-2; D is possibly TRBD1 (5 bases). The V end was cut by 3 bases, the J end by 4 bases, with 7 bases between. The length of the CDR3 is 12 residues. The V gene's germline CDR1 is SGHNT and CDR2 YYREEE (reference sequence).

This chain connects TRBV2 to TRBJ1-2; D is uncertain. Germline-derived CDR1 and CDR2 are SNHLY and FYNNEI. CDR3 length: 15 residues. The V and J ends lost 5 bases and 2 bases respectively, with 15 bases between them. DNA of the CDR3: TGTGCCAGCAGTCCCTGGCAGGCAGCCAACTATGGCTACACCTTC. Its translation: CASSPWQAANYGYTF.

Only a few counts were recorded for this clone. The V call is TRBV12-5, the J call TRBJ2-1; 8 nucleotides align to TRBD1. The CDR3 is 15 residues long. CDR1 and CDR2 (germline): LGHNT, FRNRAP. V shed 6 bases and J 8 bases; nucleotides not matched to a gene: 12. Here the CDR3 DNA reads TGTGCTAGTGGCGAGGGTGGGGCAGGGGGCTATGAGCAGTTCTTC. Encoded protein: CASGEGGAGGYEQFF.

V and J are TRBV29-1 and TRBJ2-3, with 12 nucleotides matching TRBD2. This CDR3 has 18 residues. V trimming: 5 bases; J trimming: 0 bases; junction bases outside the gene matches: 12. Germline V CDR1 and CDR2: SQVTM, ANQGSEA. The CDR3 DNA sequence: TGCAGCGTTTCTAAAGGTCTAGCGGGGGGGCCGAGCACAGATACGCAGTATTTT. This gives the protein CSVSKGLAGGPSTDTQYF.

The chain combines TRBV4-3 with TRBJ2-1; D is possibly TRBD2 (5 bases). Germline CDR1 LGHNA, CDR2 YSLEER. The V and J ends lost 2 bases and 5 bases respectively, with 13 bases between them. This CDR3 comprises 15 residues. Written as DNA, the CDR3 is TGCGCCAGCAGCCAACAAATCGGGGTAAACAATGAGCAGTTCTTC. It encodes CASSQQIGVNNEQFF.

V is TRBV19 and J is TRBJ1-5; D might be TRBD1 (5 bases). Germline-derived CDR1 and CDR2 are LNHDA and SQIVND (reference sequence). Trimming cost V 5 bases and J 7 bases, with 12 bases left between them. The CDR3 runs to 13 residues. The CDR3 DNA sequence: TGTGCCAGTAGTGCTCAGGGTGGGCAGCCCCAGCATTTT. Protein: CASSAQGGQPQHF.

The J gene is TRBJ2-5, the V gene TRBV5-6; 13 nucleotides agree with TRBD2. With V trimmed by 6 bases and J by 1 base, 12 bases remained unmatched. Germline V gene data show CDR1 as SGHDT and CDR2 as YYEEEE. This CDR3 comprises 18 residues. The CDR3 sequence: CASTWLTSGGPGQETQYF. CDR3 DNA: TGTGCCAGCACTTGGCTGACTAGCGGGGGGCCTGGCCAAGAGACCCAGTACTTC.

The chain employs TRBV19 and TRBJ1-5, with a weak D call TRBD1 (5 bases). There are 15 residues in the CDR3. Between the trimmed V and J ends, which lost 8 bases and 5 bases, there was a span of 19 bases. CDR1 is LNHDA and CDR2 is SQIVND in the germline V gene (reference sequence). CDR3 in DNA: TGTGCCAGTCCTCTAGGGGCCAGGGTGGATCAGCCCCAGCATTTT. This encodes CASPLGARVDQPQHF.

CDR3 DNA: TGTGCCAGCAGCGCCGGGACAGGGCGCAATCAGCCCCAGCATTTT. Its translation is CASSAGTGRNQPQHF. The chain links TRBV5-8 to TRBJ1-5; 9 bases align to TRBD1. Unmatched junction bases numbered 4, after V lost 4 bases and J lost 2 bases. CDR1 and CDR2 (germline): SGHTS, YDEGEE. This CDR3 spans 15 amino acids.

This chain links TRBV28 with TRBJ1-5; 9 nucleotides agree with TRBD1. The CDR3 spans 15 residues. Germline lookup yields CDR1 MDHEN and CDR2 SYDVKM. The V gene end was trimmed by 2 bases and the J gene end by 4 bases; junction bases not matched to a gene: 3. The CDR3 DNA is TGTGCCAGCAGTTTAAGGGACAGGGTGAATCAGCCCCAGCATTTT. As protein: CASSLRDRVNQPQHF.

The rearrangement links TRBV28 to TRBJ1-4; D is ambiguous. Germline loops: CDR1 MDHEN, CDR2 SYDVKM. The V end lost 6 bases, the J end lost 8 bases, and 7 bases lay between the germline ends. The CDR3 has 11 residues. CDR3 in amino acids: CASRSREKLFF. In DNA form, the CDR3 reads TGTGCCAGCAGGTCGCGGGAAAAACTGTTTTTT.

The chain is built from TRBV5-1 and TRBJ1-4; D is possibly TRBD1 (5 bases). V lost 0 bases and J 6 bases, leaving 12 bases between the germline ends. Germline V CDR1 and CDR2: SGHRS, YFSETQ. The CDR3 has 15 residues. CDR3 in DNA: TGCGCCAGCAGCTTGGCCCGGGGGGGGTATGAAAAACTGTTTTTT. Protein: CASSLARGGYEKLFF.

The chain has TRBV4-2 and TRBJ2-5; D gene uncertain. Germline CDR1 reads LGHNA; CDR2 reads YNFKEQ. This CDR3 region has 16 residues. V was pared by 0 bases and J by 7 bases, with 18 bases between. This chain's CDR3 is CASSQDQIGSRRTQYF. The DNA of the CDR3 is TGTGCCAGCAGCCAAGATCAAATTGGTAGCAGAAGGACCCAGTACTTC.

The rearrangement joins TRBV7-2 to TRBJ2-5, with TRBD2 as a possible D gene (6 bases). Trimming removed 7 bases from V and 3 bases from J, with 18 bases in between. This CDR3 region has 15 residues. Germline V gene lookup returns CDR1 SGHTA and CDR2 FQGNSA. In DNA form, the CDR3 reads TGTGCCAGCACCGCGACTAGTAGAGGAAAAGAGACCCAGTACTTC. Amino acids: CASTATSRGKETQYF.

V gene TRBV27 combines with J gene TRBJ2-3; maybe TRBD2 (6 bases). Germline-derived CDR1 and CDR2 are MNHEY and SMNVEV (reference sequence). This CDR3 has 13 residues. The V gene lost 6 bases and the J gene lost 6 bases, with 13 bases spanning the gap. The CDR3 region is CASSKIAVDTQYF. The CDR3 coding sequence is TGTGCCAGCAGCAAAATAGCGGTCGATACGCAGTATTTT.

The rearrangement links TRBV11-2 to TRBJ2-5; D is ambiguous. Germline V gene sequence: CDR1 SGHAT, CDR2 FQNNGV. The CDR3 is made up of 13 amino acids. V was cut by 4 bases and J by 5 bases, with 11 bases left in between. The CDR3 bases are TGTGCCAGCAGCTCGAACTACCGGGAGACCCAGTACTTC. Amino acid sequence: CASSSNYRETQYF.

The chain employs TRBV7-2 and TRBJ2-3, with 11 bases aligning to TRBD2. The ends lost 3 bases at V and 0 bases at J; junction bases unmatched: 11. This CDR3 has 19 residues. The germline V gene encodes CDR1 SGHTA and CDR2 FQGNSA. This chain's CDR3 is CASSFLGLAGGLSTDTQYF. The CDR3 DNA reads TGTGCCAGCAGCTTCCTAGGACTAGCGGGCGGCCTAAGCACAGATACGCAGTATTTT.

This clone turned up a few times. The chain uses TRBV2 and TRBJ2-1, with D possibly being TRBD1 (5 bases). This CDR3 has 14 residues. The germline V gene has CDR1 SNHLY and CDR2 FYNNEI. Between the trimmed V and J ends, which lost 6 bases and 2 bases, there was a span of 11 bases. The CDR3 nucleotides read TGTGCCAGCAGCGAACAGGTCACCTACAATGAGCAGTTCTTC. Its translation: CASSEQVTYNEQFF. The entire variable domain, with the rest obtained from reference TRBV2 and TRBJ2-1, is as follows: EPEVTQTPSHQVTQMGQEVILRCVPISNHLYFYWYRQILGQKVEFLVSFYNNEISEKSEIFDDQFSVERPDGSNFTLKIRSTKLEDSAMYFCASSEQVTYNEQFFGPGTRLTVL.

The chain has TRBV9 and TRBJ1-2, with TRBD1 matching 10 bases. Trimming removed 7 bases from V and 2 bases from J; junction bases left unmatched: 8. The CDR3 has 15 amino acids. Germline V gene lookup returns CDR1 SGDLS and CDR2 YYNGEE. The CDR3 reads CASRSPGQGNYGYTF. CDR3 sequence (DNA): TGTGCCAGCCGGTCCCCGGGACAGGGGAACTATGGCTACACCTTC.

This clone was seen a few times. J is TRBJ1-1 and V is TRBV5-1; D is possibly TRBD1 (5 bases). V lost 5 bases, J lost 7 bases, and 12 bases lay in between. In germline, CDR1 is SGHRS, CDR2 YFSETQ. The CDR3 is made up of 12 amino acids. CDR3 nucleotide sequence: TGCGCCAGCAGTCGGGACTTTATTGAAGCTTTCTTT. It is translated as CASSRDFIEAFF.

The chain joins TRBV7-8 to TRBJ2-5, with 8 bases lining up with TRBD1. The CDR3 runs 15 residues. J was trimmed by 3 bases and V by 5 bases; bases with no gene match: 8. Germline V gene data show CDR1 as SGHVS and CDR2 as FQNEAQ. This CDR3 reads CASSLGRQGKETQYF. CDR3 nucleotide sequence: TGTGCCAGCAGCCTCGGTCGACAGGGGAAAGAGACCCAGTACTTC.

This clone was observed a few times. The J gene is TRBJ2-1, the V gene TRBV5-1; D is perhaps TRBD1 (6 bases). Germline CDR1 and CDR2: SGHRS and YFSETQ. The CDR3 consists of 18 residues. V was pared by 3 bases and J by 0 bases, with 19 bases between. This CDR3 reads CASSWGPWEKASYNEQFF. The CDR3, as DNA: TGCGCCAGCAGCTGGGGGCCGTGGGAGAAAGCCTCCTACAATGAGCAGTTCTTC.

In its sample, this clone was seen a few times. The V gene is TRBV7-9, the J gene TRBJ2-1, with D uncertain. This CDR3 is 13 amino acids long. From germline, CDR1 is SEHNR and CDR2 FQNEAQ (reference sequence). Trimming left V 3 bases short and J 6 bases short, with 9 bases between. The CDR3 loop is CASSFSARNEQFF. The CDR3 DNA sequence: TGTGCCAGCAGCTTCAGCGCACGCAATGAGCAGTTCTTC. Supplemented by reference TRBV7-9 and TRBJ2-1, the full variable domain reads DTGVSQNPRHKITKRGQNVTFRCDPISEHNRLYWYRQTLGQGPEFLTYFQNEAQLEKSRLLSDRFSAERPKGSFSTLEIQRTEQGDSAMYLCASSFSARNEQFFGPGTRLTVL.

In DNA form, the CDR3 reads TGTGCCAGCAGCCAAGGGGCCCAAGGGGCCAACGTCCTGACTTTC. Its translation is CASSQGAQGANVLTF. The chain employs TRBV7-2 and TRBJ2-6; a possible D gene is TRBD1 (5 bases). CDR3 length: 15 residues. Trimming took off 5 bases at V and 4 bases at J, with 12 bases between the two ends. Per the germline V gene, CDR1 is SGHTA and CDR2 is FQGNSA.

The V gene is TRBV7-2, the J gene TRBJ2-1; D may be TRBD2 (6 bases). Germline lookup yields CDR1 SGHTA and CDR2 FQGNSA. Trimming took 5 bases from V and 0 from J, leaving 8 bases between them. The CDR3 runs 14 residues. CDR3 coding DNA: TGTGCCAGCAGCCGAGCGGGCTCCTACAATGAGCAGTTCTTC. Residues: CASSRAGSYNEQFF.

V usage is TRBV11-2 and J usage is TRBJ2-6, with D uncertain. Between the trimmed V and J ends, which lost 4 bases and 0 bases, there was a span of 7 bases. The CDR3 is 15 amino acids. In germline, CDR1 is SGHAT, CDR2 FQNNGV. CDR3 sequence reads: CASSYAFSGANVLTF. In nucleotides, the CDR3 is TGTGCCAGCAGCTATGCGTTCTCTGGGGCCAACGTCCTGACTTTC.